This T cell receptor (beta chain) came from a study of cytomegalovirus exposure and HLA in healthy donors. Study results and caveats: Per published reports, the classifier diagnosed cytomegalovirus status with high specificity and sensitivity. Segments of the TCR beta V type were, in most cases, productive about 90% or about 30% of the time in an earlier analysis.

In this sample, this clone turned up a few times. Its antigen remains unidentified. The primer mix had 60 Vbeta and 13 Jbeta primers. Measured with immunoSEQ multiplex PCR; TCRdb has only the in-frame clones, and not every one. The data show some 190,000 clones, 9.5% seen once. Per the germline V gene, CDR1 is SNHLY and CDR2 is FYNNEI. This CDR3 has 14 amino acids. The V and J ends lost 1 base and 5 bases respectively, with 11 bases between them. Healthy bone marrow donors supplied every sample. Nominally healthy donors were sampled, though unrecorded immune exposures were likely. The origin of this receptor is a woman between 25 and 40 years old in good health and CMV-seropositive. The sequencing input was PBMCs. V and J are TRBV2 and TRBJ1-2, with a weak D call TRBD1 (6 bases). In nucleotides, the CDR3 is TGTGCCAGCAGTGAAGGTTGGCAGGGGTATGGCTACACCTTC. This translates into CASSEGWQGYGYTF.